The entry below gives a single TCR beta chain sequence along with its context. The sample comes from a study of regulatory T cells in long-lasting Graves disease. Background on the study: The study enrolled newly diagnosed Graves' patients on antithyroid drugs under 3 months.

Time point denoted: newly diagnosed GD, antithyroid drugs for less than 3 months. Construction of the TCR library relied on RNA isolated from PBMCs. With 4 bases removed from V and 6 bases from J, the gap between germline ends came to 13 bases. The CDR3 spans 14 residues. Germline V gene lookup returns CDR1 SGHAT and CDR2 FQNNGV. With iRepertoire HTBI primers and Arm-PCR of CDR3 regions, TCR beta libraries were built. One entry per CDR3 protein, called by TCRdb with MiXCR from the multiplex PCR reads. The sample consists of roughly 360,000 distinct CDR3 sequences, 12% of them appearing once. This same sample was also taken into another study, of T cells in Graves' hyperthyroidism and ophthalmopathy. This second study notes: An initial round of RT-PCR targeting the TCR CDR3 relied on the HTBI primer set. Blood held most thyroid clonotypes expanded above 0.001 frequency. Prediction of ophthalmopathy progression came a median roughly 6.6 months pre-onset.

The chain couples TRBV11-2 to TRBJ1-5, with a tentative D call TRBD1 (5 bases). The specimen comprised peripheral blood mononuclear cells (PBMCs), sampled at new diagnosis, from a patient treated with antithyroid drugs. The source is a woman aged 18 to 35 with Graves disease. CDR3 residues: CASSSTGFGQPQHF. CDR3 DNA: TGTGCCAGCAGCTCTACAGGATTCGGTCAGCCCCAGCATTTT.